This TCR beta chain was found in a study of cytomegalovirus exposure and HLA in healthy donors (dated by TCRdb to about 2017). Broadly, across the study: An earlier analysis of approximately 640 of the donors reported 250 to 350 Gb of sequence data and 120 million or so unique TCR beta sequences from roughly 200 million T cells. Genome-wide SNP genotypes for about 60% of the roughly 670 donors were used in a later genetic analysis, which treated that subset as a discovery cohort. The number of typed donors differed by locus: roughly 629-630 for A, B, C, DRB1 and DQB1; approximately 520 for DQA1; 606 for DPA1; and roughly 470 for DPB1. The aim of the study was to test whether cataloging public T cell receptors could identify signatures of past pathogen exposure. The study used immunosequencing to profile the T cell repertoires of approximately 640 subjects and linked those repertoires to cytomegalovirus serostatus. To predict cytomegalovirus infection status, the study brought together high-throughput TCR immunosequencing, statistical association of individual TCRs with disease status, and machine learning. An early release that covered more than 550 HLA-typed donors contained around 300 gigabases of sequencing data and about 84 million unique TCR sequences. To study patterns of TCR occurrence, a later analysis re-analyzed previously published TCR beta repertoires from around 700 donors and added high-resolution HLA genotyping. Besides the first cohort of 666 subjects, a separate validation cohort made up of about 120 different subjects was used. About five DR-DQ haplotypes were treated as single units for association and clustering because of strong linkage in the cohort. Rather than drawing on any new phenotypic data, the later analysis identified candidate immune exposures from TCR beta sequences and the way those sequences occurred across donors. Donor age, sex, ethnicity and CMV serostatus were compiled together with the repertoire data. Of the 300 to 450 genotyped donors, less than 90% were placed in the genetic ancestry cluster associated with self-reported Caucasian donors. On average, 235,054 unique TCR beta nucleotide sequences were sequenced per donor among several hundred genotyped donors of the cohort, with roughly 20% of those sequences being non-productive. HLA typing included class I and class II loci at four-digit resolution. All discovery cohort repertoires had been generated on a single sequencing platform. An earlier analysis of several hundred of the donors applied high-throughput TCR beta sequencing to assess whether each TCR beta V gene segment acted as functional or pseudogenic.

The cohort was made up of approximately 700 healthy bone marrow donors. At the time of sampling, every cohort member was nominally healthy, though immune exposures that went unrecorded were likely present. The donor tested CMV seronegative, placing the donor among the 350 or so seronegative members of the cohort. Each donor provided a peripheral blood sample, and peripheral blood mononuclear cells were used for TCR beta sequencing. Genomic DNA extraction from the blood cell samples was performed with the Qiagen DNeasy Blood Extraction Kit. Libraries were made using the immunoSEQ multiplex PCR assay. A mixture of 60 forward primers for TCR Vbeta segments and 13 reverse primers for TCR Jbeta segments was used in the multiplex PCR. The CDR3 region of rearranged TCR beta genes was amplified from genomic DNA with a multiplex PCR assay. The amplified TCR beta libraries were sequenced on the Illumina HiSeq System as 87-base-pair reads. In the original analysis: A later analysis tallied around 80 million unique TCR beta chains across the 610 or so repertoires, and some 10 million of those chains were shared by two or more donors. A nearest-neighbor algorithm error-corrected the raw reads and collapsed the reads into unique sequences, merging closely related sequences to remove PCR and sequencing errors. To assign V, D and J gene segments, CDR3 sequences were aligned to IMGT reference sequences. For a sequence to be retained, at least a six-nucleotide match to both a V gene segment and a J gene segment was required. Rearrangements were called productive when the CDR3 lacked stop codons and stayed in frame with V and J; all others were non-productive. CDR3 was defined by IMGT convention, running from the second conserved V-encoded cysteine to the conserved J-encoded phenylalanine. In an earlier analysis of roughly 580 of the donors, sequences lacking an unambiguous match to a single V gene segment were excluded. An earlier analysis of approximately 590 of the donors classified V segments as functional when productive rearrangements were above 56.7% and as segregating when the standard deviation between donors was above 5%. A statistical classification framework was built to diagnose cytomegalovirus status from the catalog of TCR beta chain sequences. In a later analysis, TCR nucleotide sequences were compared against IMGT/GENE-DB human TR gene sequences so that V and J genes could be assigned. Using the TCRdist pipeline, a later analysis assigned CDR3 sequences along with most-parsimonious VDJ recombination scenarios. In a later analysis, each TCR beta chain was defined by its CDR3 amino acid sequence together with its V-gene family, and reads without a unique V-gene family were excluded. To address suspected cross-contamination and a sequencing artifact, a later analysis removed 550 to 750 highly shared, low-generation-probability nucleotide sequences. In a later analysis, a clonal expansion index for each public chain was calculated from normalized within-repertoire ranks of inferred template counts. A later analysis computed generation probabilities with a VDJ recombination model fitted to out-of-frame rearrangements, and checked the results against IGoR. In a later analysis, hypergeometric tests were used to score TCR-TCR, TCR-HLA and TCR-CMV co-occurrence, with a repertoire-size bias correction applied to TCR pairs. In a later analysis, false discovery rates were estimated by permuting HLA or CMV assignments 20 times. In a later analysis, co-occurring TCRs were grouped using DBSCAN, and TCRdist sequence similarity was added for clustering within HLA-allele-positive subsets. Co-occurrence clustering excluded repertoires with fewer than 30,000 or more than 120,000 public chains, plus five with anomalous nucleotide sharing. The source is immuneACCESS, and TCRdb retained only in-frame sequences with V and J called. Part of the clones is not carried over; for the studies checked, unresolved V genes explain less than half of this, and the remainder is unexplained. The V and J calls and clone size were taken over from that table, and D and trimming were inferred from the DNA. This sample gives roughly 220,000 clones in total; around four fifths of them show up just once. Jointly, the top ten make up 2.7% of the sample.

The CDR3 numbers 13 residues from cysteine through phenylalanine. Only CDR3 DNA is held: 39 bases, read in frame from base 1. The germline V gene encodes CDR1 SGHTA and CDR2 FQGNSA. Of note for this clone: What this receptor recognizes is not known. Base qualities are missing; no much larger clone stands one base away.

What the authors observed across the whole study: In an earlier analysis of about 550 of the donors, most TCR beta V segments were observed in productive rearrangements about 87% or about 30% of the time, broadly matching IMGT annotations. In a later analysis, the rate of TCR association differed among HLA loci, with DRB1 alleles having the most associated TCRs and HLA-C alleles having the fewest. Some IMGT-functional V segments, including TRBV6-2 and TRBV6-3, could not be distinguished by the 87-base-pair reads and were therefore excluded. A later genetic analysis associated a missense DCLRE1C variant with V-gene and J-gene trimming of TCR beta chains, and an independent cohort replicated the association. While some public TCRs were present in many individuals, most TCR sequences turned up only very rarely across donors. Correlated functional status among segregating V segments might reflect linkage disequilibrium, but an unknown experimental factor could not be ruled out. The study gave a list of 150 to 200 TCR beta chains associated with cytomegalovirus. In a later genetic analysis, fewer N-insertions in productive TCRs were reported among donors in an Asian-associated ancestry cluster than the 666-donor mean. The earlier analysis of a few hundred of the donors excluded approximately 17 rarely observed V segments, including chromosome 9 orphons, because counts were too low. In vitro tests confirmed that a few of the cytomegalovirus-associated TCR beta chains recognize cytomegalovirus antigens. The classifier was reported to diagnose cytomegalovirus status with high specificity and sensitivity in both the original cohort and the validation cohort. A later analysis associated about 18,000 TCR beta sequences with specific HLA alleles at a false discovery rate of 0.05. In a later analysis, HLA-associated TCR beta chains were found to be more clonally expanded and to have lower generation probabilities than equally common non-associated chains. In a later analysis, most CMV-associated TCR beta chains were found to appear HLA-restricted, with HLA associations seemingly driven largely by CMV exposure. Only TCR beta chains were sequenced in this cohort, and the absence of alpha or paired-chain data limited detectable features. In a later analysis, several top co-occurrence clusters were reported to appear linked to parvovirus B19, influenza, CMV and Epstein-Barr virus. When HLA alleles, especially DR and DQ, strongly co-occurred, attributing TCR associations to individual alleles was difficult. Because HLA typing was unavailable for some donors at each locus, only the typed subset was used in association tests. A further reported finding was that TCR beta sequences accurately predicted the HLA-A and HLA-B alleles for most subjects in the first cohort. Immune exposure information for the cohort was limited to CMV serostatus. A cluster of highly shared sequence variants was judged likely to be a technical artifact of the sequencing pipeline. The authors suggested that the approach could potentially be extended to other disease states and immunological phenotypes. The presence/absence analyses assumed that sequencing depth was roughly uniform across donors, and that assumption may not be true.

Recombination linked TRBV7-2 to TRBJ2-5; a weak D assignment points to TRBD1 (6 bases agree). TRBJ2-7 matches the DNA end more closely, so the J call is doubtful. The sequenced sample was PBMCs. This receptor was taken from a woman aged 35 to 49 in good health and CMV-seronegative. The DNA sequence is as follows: TGTGCCAGCAGCCTTACACAGGGCTACGAGCAGTACTTC. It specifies CASSLTQGYEQYF.